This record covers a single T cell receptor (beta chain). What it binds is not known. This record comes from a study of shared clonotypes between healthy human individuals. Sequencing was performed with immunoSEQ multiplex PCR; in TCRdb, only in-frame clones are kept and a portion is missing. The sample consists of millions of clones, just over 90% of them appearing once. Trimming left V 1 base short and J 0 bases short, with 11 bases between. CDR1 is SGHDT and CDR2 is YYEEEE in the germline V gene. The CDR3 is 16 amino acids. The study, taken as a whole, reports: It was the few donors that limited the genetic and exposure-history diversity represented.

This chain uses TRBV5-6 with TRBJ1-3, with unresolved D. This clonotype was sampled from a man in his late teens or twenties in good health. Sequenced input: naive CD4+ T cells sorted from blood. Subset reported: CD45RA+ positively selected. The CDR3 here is CASSLTGFLSGNTIYF. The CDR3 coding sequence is TGTGCCAGCAGCTTGACCGGGTTCCTCTCTGGAAACACCATATATTTT. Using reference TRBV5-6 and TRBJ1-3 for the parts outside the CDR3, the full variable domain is DAGVTQSPTHLIKTRGQQVTLRCSPKSGHDTVSWYQQALGQGPQFIFQYYEEEERQRGNFPDRFSGHQFPNYSSELNVNALLLGDSALYLCASSLTGFLSGNTIYFGEGSWLTVV.